This T cell receptor (beta chain) came from a study of OX40 agonist ivuxolimab in advanced cancers. Produced via immunoSEQ multiplex PCR; TCRdb's table is partial and in-frame only. The sample includes roughly 34,000 clones, 80% of them seen just once. This clone was counted a few times. The starting material was CD4+ or CD8+ T cells sorted from blood, obtained in a trial of the OX40 agonist ivuxolimab. This sequence was found in an adult with an advanced solid tumor such as melanoma, head and neck, liver or kidney cancer.

CDR3 bases: TGTGCCAGCCGACGGGGCGCTGATTCACCCCTCCACTTT. It translates to CASRRGADSPLHF. J is TRBJ1-6 and V is TRBV6-1; tentatively, D is TRBD1 (5 bases). The ends were cut back, 8 bases at V and 8 bases at J, with 13 bases in the middle. The CDR3 spans 13 residues. The germline CDR1 and CDR2 sequences are MNHNS and SASEGT.